This entry describes one TCR beta chain. The data were taken from a study of T cell changes during pregnancy in multiple sclerosis. Germline V gene sequence: CDR1 SEHNR, CDR2 FQNEAQ (reference sequence). V lost 4 bases, J lost 4 bases, and 4 bases stayed unmatched. This CDR3 comprises 14 residues. Measured with immunoSEQ multiplex PCR; TCRdb has only the in-frame clones, and not every one. This sample has nearly 40,000 clones; around 91% occur once, and the top ten carry under 0.9%. This sequence joins TRBV7-9 and TRBJ2-5, with 9 positions matching TRBD1. The sequence was collected from a female donor with multiple sclerosis, enrolled in a pregnancy study. The input for sequencing was CD4+ T cells from peripheral blood mononuclear cells, taken before pregnancy. CDR3 amino acids: CASSWPGQGETQYF. Here the CDR3 DNA reads TGTGCCAGCAGCTGGCCGGGACAGGGAGAGACCCAGTACTTC.